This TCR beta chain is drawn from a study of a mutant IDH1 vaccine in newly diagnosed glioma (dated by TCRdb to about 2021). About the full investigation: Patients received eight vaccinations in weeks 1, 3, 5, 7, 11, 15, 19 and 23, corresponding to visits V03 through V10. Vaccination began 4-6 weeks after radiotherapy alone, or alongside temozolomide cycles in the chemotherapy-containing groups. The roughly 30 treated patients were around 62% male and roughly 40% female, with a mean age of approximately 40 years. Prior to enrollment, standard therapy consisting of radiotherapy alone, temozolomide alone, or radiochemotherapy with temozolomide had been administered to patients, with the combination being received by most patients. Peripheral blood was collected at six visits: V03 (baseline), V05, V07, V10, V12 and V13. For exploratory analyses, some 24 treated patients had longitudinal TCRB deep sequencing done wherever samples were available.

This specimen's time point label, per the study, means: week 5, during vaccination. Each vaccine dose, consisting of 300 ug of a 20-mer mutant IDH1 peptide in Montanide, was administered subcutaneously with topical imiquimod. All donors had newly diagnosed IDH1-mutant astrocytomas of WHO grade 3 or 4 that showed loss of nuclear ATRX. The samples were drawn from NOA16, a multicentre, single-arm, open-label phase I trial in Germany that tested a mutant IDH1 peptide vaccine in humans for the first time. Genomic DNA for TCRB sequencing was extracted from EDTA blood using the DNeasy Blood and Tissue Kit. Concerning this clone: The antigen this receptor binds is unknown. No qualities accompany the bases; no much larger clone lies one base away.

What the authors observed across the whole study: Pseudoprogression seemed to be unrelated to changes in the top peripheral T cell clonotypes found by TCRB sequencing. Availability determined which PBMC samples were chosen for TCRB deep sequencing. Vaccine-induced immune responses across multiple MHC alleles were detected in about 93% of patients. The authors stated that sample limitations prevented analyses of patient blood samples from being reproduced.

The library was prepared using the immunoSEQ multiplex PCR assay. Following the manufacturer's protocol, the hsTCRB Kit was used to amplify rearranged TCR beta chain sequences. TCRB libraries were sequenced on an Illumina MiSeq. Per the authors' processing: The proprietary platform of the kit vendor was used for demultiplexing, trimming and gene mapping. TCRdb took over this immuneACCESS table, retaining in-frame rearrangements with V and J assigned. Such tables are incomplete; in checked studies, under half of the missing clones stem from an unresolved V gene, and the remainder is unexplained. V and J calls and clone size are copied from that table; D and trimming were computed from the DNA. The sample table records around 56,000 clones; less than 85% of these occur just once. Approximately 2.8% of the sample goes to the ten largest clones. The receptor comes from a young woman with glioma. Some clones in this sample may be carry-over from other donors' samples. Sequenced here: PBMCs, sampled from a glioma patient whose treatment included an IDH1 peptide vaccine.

At the DNA level, the sequence is TGTGCCAGTAGTCTCGGGGGTCAAAAGGGCTACACCTTC. It codes for CASSLGGQKGYTF. Here the chain combines TRBV19 and TRBJ1-2, with TRBD1 as a weak D call on 5 bases. Per the germline V gene (reference sequence), LNHDA is the CDR1 and SQIVND is the CDR2. From the cysteine through the phenylalanine, the CDR3 covers 13 amino acids. The DNA shown is the 39-base CDR3, in frame from base 1. Trimming costs V 5 bases and J 8 bases, and their ends lie 15 bases apart.